This entry is about one T cell receptor beta chain. The antigen remains unidentified. This entry is derived from a study of shared clonotypes between healthy human individuals. J gave up 7 bases and V 4 bases, and 11 bases lay outside the gene matches. CDR1 is SGHKS and CDR2 is YYEKEE in the germline V gene (reference sequence). The length of the CDR3 is 15 residues. The table came from immunoSEQ multiplex PCR; TCRdb's copy has only in-frame clones and leaves some out. The sample holds 650,000 to 800,000 clones, 55% to 80% seen once. Study results and limitations: Sharing across four donors was seen in around 5% of naive CD4 clonotypes. Clonotypes shared by all four donors outscored non-shared clonotypes in generation probability.

The sequenced sample consisted of memory CD4+ T cells sorted from blood. Described subset: CD45RA-negative fraction. The source of this sequence is a woman in her 30s in good health. This chain uses TRBV5-5 with TRBJ2-7; 10 bases agree with TRBD2. The CDR3 region is CASSQDHGTSDEQYF. As DNA, the CDR3 is TGTGCCAGCAGCCAAGATCACGGGACTAGCGATGAGCAGTACTTC.